What follows are 5 T cell receptor beta chains derived from one specimen sequenced in a study of shared clonotypes between healthy human individuals (dated by TCRdb to the early 2020s). The library relied on the immunoSEQ multiplex PCR assay. Entries here come from immuneACCESS through TCRdb and include only in-frame sequences with V and J called. Some clones fail to appear in such tables; in the studies checked, an unresolved V gene covers under half of the shortfall, and the cause of the remainder is unknown. For this sample there are millions of clones; roughly nine tenths appear just once. Jointly, the top ten make up over 0.12% of the sample. Material for sequencing was naive CD4+ T cells sorted from blood. This specimen's cell subset or site label, interpreted: CD45RA+ positively selected. These receptors all stem from a man aged 18 to 29 in good health.

The V and J genes are TRBV9 and TRBJ2-3, with TRBD1 as a possible D gene (6 bases). Trimming removed 0 bases from V and 0 bases from J, with 11 bases in between. The CDR3 spans 16 residues. Germline-derived CDR1 and CDR2 are SGDLS and YYNGEE. The CDR3 region is CASSVGGTLSTDTQYF. The CDR3 DNA follows: TGTGCCAGCAGCGTAGGAGGGACACTCAGCACAGATACGCAGTATTTT.

The chain carries TRBV5-1 and TRBJ2-6; 10 nucleotides align to TRBD2. CDR3 length: 17 amino acids. Germline V gene data show CDR1 as SGHRS and CDR2 as YFSETQ. V dropped 2 bases and J dropped 0; count of bases not matched to a gene: 2. The CDR3 sequence: CASSLVAGGSGANVLTF. Here the CDR3 DNA reads TGCGCCAGCAGCTTAGTAGCGGGGGGCTCTGGGGCCAACGTCCTGACTTTC.

The V and J genes are TRBV7-8 and TRBJ1-2; no clear D gene. The CDR3 runs 15 residues. V lost 1 base, J lost 2 bases, and 11 bases lay in between. Per germline, CDR1 SGHVS and CDR2 FQNEAQ. In DNA form, the CDR3 reads TGTGCCAGCAGCTTAGAGGCCGAGGTGAACTATGGCTACACCTTC. It yields the protein CASSLEAEVNYGYTF.

The chain recombines TRBV2 with TRBJ1-6; TRBD1 might be the D (5 bases). The ends were cut back, 2 bases at V and 8 bases at J, with 13 bases in the middle. The CDR3 has 15 amino acids. Germline values: CDR1 SNHLY, CDR2 FYNNEI. CDR3 nucleotides: TGTGCCAGCAGTGAAAGGGGTCCCCGCGATTCACCCCTCCACTTT. As protein: CASSERGPRDSPLHF.

CDR3 loop: CASSLNRQGGGGNTIYF. The CDR3 coding sequence is TGTGCCAGCTCACTAAATCGCCAGGGAGGAGGAGGAAACACCATATATTTT. This rearrangement joins TRBV18 to TRBJ1-3; a possible D gene is TRBD1 (5 bases). V gave up 4 bases and J gave up 4 bases, with 20 bases separating them. The CDR3 consists of 17 residues. Looked up from germline, CDR1 is KGHSH and CDR2 is LQKENI.